These 18 T cell receptor beta chains were all obtained from the same sample, sequenced in a study of blood T cell repertoires in COVID-19. Sequencing was performed with immunoSEQ multiplex PCR; in TCRdb, only in-frame clones are kept and a portion is missing. The table shows roughly 250,000 clones, with about 80% occurring only once. The sequenced sample was peripheral blood. Receptors were obtained from a woman older than 75 with acute or convalescent COVID-19.

The chain is built from TRBV9 and TRBJ1-2, with 7 bases fitting TRBD1. The germline V gene encodes CDR1 SGDLS and CDR2 YYNGEE. V was clipped by 4 bases and J by 5 bases; unmatched bases: 5. The CDR3 covers 13 residues. The CDR3 loop reads CASSKRTGYGYTF. The CDR3 nucleotides read TGTGCCAGCAGCAAGAGGACAGGTTATGGCTACACCTTC.

V is TRBV4-2 and J is TRBJ2-2, with 12 nucleotides matching TRBD2. The CDR3 is made up of 15 amino acids. V was clipped by 0 bases and J by 9 bases; unmatched bases: 2. CDR1 is LGHNA, CDR2 YNFKEQ, per germline. This chain's CDR3 is CASSQDGTSGRELFF. The CDR3 DNA sequence: TGTGCCAGCAGCCAAGATGGGACTAGCGGGCGGGAGCTGTTTTTT.

V is TRBV30 and J is TRBJ2-5; 12 bases agree with TRBD2. Germline CDR1 GTSNPN, CDR2 SVGIG (reference sequence). The CDR3 is 16 residues long. The ends lost 2 bases at V and 3 bases at J; junction bases unmatched: 7. CDR3 nucleotide sequence: TGTGCCTGGAGTCCTAAGACTAGCGGGGGAAAAGAGACCCAGTACTTC. The encoded protein is CAWSPKTSGGKETQYF.

The genes are TRBV18 and TRBJ1-4; 8 bases are a match to TRBD1. The CDR3 has 15 amino acids. CDR1 is KGHSH, CDR2 LQKENI, per germline. With V trimmed by 2 bases and J by 8 bases, 7 bases remained unmatched. CDR3 DNA sequence: TGTGCCAGCTCACCATCCGGGACAGGCGGAGAAAAACTGTTTTTT. Protein: CASSPSGTGGEKLFF.

The chain is built from TRBV18 and TRBJ2-5; 8 nucleotides align to TRBD1. The junction had 4 bases not matched to a gene; V was cut back by 2 bases and J by 5 bases. The CDR3 extends over 14 amino acids. Germline V gene data show CDR1 as KGHSH and CDR2 as LQKENI. CDR3 sequence: CASSPWQGAETQYF. In DNA, the CDR3 is TGTGCCAGCTCACCATGGCAGGGGGCGGAGACCCAGTACTTC.

This sequence joins TRBV3-1 (or the pseudogene TRBV3-2) and TRBJ2-1; 8 positions match TRBD1. J was trimmed by 11 bases and V by 3 bases; bases with no gene match: 6. Germline CDR1 is LGHDT and CDR2 is YNNKEL (reference sequence). The CDR3 loop spans 13 amino acids. The CDR3 DNA reads as TGTGCCAGCAGCCAGCACACAGGGGGGAAGCAGTTCTTC. It codes for CASSQHTGGKQFF.

The gene calls are TRBV5-1 and TRBJ1-1; the D gene is possibly TRBD1 (6 bases). CDR3 size: 13 residues. Germline loops: CDR1 SGHRS, CDR2 YFSETQ. The V end was cut by 3 bases, the J end by 6 bases, with 12 bases between. The DNA of the CDR3 is TGCGCCAGCAGCTCCGACAGGCCTGCTGAAGCTTTCTTT. It translates to CASSSDRPAEAFF.

The V call is TRBV6-4, the J call TRBJ2-1, with D perhaps TRBD1 (6 bases). Trimming shortened V by 2 bases and J by 10 bases, and 12 bases separated the two germline ends. From germline, CDR1 is MRHNA and CDR2 SNTAGT. The CDR3 loop spans 13 amino acids. CDR3 protein: CASSDQQGGEQFF. DNA of the CDR3: TGTGCCAGCAGTGACCAACAGGGCGGAGAGCAGTTCTTC.

This sequence joins TRBV5-4 and TRBJ2-7, with 14 nucleotides matching TRBD2. V was pared by 7 bases and J by 5 bases, with 5 bases of the junction left unmatched. The CDR3 has 14 residues. CDR1 and CDR2 (germline): SGHNT, YYREEE (reference sequence). CDR3 loop: CASRLAGGPNEQYF. CDR3 DNA: TGTGCCAGCCGACTAGCGGGGGGGCCTAACGAGCAGTACTTC.

This chain links TRBV28 with TRBJ2-3; D is unclear. The V and J ends lost 5 bases and 4 bases respectively, with 13 bases between them. Germline V lookup: CDR1 MDHEN, CDR2 SYDVKM. The CDR3 consists of 14 residues. CDR3 amino acids: CASSSPPRADTQYF. In DNA, the CDR3 is TGTGCCAGCAGTAGCCCCCCTCGCGCAGATACGCAGTATTTT.

This chain uses TRBV12-3 or TRBV12-4 with TRBJ1-2; D uncertain. CDR3 size: 13 residues. Trimming removed 3 bases from V and 7 bases from J, with 12 bases in between. CDR3 bases: TGTGCCAGCAGTTTTGAAGGTCGGGGTGGCTACACCTTC. Residues: CASSFEGRGGYTF.

V and J are TRBV3-1 (or the pseudogene TRBV3-2) and TRBJ2-3; 10 bases map to TRBD2. Germline V gene sequence: CDR1 LGHDT, CDR2 YNNKEL (reference sequence). The junction had 11 bases not matched to a gene; V was cut back by 3 bases and J by 11 bases. The CDR3 is made up of 15 amino acids. The CDR3 DNA reads TGTGCCAGCAGCCACCGTACTAGCGGGGCTGAGGGGCAGTATTTT. Its protein is CASSHRTSGAEGQYF.

The chain is built from TRBV5-8 and TRBJ2-3; TRBD2 matches 12 bases. Germline trimming cut 8 bases from V and 1 base from J; bases unmatched to any gene: 2. Per the germline V gene, CDR1 is SGHTS and CDR2 is YDEGEE. CDR3 length equals 14 residues. DNA for the CDR3: TGTGCCAGACGACTAGCGGGGGGCACAGATACGCAGTATTTT. Its translation is CARRLAGGTDTQYF. The full variable domain, rest sourced from reference TRBV5-8 and TRBJ2-3, is EAGVTQSPTHLIKTRGQQATLRCSPISGHTSVYWYQQALGLGLQFLLWYDEGEERNRGNFPPRFSGRQFPNYSSELNVNALELEDSALYLCARRLAGGTDTQYFGPGTRLTVL.

The chain has TRBV6-6 and TRBJ1-5; D may be TRBD1 (6 bases). Trimming took off 5 bases at V and 5 bases at J, with 22 bases between the two ends. There are 17 residues in the CDR3. Germline V gene data show CDR1 as MNHNY and CDR2 as SVGAGI (reference sequence). The CDR3 is CASSPLLRGGDHQPQHF. DNA of the CDR3: TGTGCCAGCAGTCCCTTACTTCGGGGGGGCGACCATCAGCCCCAGCATTTT.

Worth noting for this clone: This specimen includes other DNA sequences encoding the same CDR3. The rearrangement uses TRBV3-1 (or the pseudogene TRBV3-2) and TRBJ1-3, with D possibly matching TRBD1 (5 bases). The V gene lost 3 bases and the J gene lost 4 bases, with 7 bases spanning the gap. Looked up from germline, CDR1 is LGHDT and CDR2 is YNNKEL (reference sequence). This CDR3 is built from 13 residues. The CDR3 nucleotides are TGTGCCAGCAGCCAGCGGGGGGGAAACACCATATATTTT. Residues: CASSQRGGNTIYF.

The rearrangement links TRBV13 to TRBJ1-5; tentatively, D is TRBD1 (6 bases). V lost 2 bases to trimming and J lost 7 bases, with 6 bases between them. This CDR3 has 12 amino acids. The germline CDR1 and CDR2 sequences are PRHDT and FYEKMQ (reference sequence). This CDR3 is CASSLQGQPQHF. The CDR3 coding sequence is TGTGCCAGCAGCTTACAGGGGCAGCCCCAGCATTTT.

The chain has TRBV2 and TRBJ1-2; 7 bases agree with TRBD1. The germline V gene has CDR1 SNHLY and CDR2 FYNNEI. CDR3 length: 13 amino acids. V trimming: 5 bases; J trimming: 8 bases; junction bases outside the gene matches: 8. Here the CDR3 reads CASSRTGAEGYTF. CDR3 in DNA: TGTGCCAGCAGTCGCACAGGGGCCGAAGGCTACACCTTC.

V and J are TRBV3-1 (or the pseudogene TRBV3-2) and TRBJ1-6; D not resolved. This CDR3 is built from 13 residues. Trimming pared 4 bases from V and 5 bases from J, leaving 6 bases between. Germline values: CDR1 LGHDT, CDR2 YNNKEL (reference sequence). The CDR3 protein is CASSLPNNSPLHF. DNA of the CDR3: TGTGCCAGCAGCCTTCCTAATAATTCACCCCTCCACTTT.